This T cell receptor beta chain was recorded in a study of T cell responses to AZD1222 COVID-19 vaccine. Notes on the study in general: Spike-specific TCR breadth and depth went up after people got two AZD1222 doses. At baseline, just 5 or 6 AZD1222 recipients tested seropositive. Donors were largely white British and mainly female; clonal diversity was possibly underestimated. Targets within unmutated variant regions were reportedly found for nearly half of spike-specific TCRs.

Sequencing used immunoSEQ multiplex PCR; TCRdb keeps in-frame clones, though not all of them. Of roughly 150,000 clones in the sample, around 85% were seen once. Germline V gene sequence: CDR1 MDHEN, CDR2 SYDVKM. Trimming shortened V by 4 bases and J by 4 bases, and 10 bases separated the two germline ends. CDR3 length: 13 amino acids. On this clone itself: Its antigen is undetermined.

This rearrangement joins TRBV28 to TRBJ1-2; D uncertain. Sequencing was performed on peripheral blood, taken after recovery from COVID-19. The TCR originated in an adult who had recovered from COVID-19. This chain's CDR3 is CASSSPPVYGYTF. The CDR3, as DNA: TGTGCCAGCAGTTCCCCACCGGTCTATGGCTACACCTTC.